This entry lists 31 T cell receptor beta chains sequenced from one sample in a study of CD8+CD57+ T cells in acquired aplastic anemia. The template for TCR beta VDJ and CDR3 sequence profiling was genomic DNA. In TCRdb, the reads were re-called with MiXCR into one record per CDR3 protein. In the table there are over 150,000 distinct CDR3 sequences, roughly 60% of which are singletons. It was patients with CD8+CD57+ cell expansion by flow cytometry who were chosen for sequencing. Sample: sorted CD4+, CD8+, or CD8+CD57+ T cells (not recorded which) from PBMCs. Receptors originate from a human donor with aplastic anemia.

CDR3 sequence (DNA): TGTGCCACCCGGGACGGGTTTGAGCAGTTCTTC. This gives the protein CATRDGFEQFF. The chain uses TRBV19 and TRBJ2-1; either TRBD1 or TRBD2 may fit D (5 bases each). The V and J ends lost 10 bases and 9 bases respectively, with 13 bases between them. This CDR3 has 11 residues. Germline lookup yields CDR1 LNHDA and CDR2 SQIVND (reference sequence).

This clonotype was seen at least ten times. The CDR3 loop reads CASSLKETYEQYF. In nucleotides, the CDR3 is TGTGCCAGCAGTTTGAAGGAGACCTACGAGCAGTACTTC. V is TRBV6-9 and J is TRBJ2-7; no firm D call. CDR1 MNHGY and CDR2 SVAAGI come from the germline V gene. The CDR3 length is 13 residues. Trimming took 4 bases from V and 2 from J, leaving 9 bases between them.

The CDR3 DNA is TGCAGCGTTGAGGGGAACACCGGGGAGCTGTTTTTT. As protein: CSVEGNTGELFF. The chain combines TRBV29-1 with TRBJ2-2; D unclear. The CDR3 sequence is 12 residues long. The V gene's germline CDR1 is SQVTM and CDR2 ANQGSEA. Trimming removed 3 bases at V and 1 base at J, with 3 bases between.

The V call is TRBV19, the J call TRBJ2-3, with D perhaps matching TRBD1 or TRBD2 (5 bases each). This CDR3 contains 15 residues. Looked up from germline, CDR1 is LNHDA and CDR2 is SQIVND (reference sequence). V was trimmed by 1 base and J by 3 bases, leaving 11 bases between them. DNA for the CDR3: TGTGCCAGTAGTATAGGAGGGGTAGGAACAGATACGCAGTATTTT. Translation: CASSIGGVGTDTQYF.

This clonotype was detected a few times. The chain recombines TRBV7-9 with TRBJ1-3; D not resolved. This CDR3 contains 16 residues. V lost 3 bases, J lost 1 base, and 13 bases lay in between. CDR1 and CDR2 from the germline V gene are SEHNR and FQNEAQ (reference sequence). Written as DNA, the CDR3 is TGTGCCAGCAGCTTTAATACCATCGGGTCTGGAAACACCATATATTTT. It translates to CASSFNTIGSGNTIYF.

The V gene is TRBV7-2, the J gene TRBJ1-3; possible D gene TRBD1, 5 bases. Germline values: CDR1 SGHTA, CDR2 FQGNSA. Trimming removed 3 bases at V and 7 bases at J, with 16 bases between. This CDR3 has 15 amino acids. CDR3 sequence: CASSLGLTQENTIYF. CDR3 nucleotide sequence: TGTGCCAGCAGCTTGGGCCTTACACAGGAGAACACCATATATTTT. Full variable domain (remainder filled in from reference TRBV7-2 and TRBJ1-3): GAGVSQSPSNKVTEKGKDVELRCDPISGHTALYWYRQSLGQGLEFLIYFQGNSAPDKSGLPSDRFSAERTGGSVSTLTIQRTQQEDSAVYLCASSLGLTQENTIYFGEGSWLTVV.

This clonotype was recorded many times. This sequence joins TRBV19 and TRBJ1-6; maybe TRBD1 (6 bases). V was cut by 5 bases and J by 12 bases, with 11 bases left in between. The germline V gene has CDR1 LNHDA and CDR2 SQIVND (reference sequence). The CDR3 sequence is 12 residues long. This CDR3 is CASSGRGKPLHF. The CDR3 nucleotides read TGTGCCAGTAGTGGCAGGGGTAAACCCCTCCACTTT.

V and J are TRBV15 and TRBJ2-2, with D tentatively TRBD2 (5 bases). Germline V gene sequence: CDR1 LNHNV, CDR2 YYDKDF (reference sequence). Trimming removed 0 bases at V and 7 bases at J, with 12 bases between. The CDR3 is made up of 15 amino acids. CDR3 residues: CATSRDPGIVGELFF. DNA of the CDR3: TGTGCCACCAGCAGAGACCCGGGGATCGTCGGGGAGCTGTTTTTT.

The genes are TRBV6-5 and TRBJ2-7, with D perhaps given as TRBD1 or TRBD2 (5 bases each). Per germline, CDR1 MNHEY and CDR2 SVGAGI. The CDR3 length is 15 residues. V was pared by 8 bases and J by 5 bases, with 22 bases between. CDR3 in DNA: TGTGCCAGCCAGCGGACATACAGCAACATCGACGAGCAGTACTTC. Its translation is CASQRTYSNIDEQYF.

Comments on this clonotype: The junction departs from the called germline gene at one end, perhaps through a read error. This rearrangement joins TRBV7-9 to TRBJ2-1; 8 nucleotides agree with TRBD2. CDR1 and CDR2 from the germline V gene are SEHNR and FQNEAQ (reference sequence). The CDR3 totals 12 residues. CDR3 sequence (DNA): TGTGCCAGCAGCTTAGAAGCGGGGGAGCCGTTCTTC. Its protein product is CASSLEAGEPFF.

Comment on this clonotype: One junction end disagrees with the germline gene, perhaps due to a read error. V is TRBV10-3 and J is TRBJ2-7; D may be TRBD1 (5 bases). Germline lookup yields CDR1 ENHRY and CDR2 SYGVKD. The CDR3 totals 15 residues. CDR3 loop: CASSERAGHRREQYF. The CDR3 region has the DNA TGTGCCAGCAGTGAAAGGGCAGGGCACCGACGCGAGCAGTACTTC.

The chain combines TRBV6-5 with TRBJ2-3; possibly TRBD1 for D (5 bases). Germline CDR1 MNHEY, CDR2 SVGAGI. This CDR3 comprises 13 residues. The ends were cut back, 5 bases at V and 3 bases at J, with 9 bases in the middle. CDR3 protein: CASSRRQTDTQYF. CDR3 sequence (DNA): TGTGCCAGCAGTCGACGACAGACAGATACGCAGTATTTT.

This clonotype occurred a few times. V and J are TRBV7-2 and TRBJ2-7; no reliable D call. Per the germline V gene, CDR1 is SGHTA and CDR2 is FQGNSA. The CDR3 contains 14 residues. V was trimmed by 2 bases and J by 4 bases, leaving 12 bases between them. CDR3 nucleotide sequence: TGTGCCAGCAGCTTATCGCGGTCGGTTTACGAGCAGTACTTC. This codes for CASSLSRSVYEQYF.

This clonotype was counted a single time. This chain connects TRBV20-1 to TRBJ1-2; D gene ambiguous. This CDR3 is built from 14 residues. Looked up from germline, CDR1 is DFQATT and CDR2 is SNEGSKA (reference sequence). Between the trimmed V and J ends, which lost 6 bases and 6 bases, there was a span of 20 bases. CDR3 bases: TGCAGTGCACGGACCGGATATAACCCAGATGGCTACACCTTC. It is translated as CSARTGYNPDGYTF.

This clonotype was detected ten times or more. The chain has TRBV12-3 or TRBV12-4 and TRBJ2-2; unclear D gene. The CDR3 has 11 residues. V was pared by 10 bases and J by 3 bases, with 6 bases between. The CDR3 DNA is TGTGCCACCGGGTACACCGGGGAGCTGTTTTTT. Amino acid sequence: CATGYTGELFF.

In regard to this clonotype: Relative to the germline gene, one junction end is altered; a read error may explain this. This chain links TRBV20-1 with TRBJ2-1; a weak D match, TRBD2 (6 bases). Germline V gene lookup returns CDR1 DFQATT and CDR2 SNEGSKA (reference sequence). This CDR3 comprises 13 residues. The CDR3 protein is CSASAGPLNERFF. Written as DNA, the CDR3 is TGCAGTGCTAGTGCGGGACCGTTGAATGAGCGGTTCTTC.

At least ten counts were recorded for this clonotype. This chain links TRBV12-3 or TRBV12-4 with TRBJ1-2; D gene ambiguous. The CDR3 covers 16 residues. Between the trimmed V and J ends, which lost 4 bases and 6 bases, there was a span of 21 bases. Here the CDR3 reads CASSSDFEENLNGYTF. In nucleotides, the CDR3 is TGTGCCAGCAGTTCCGATTTTGAAGAGAATCTGAATGGCTACACCTTC.

In DNA, the CDR3 is TGTGCCAGCGCCCCCCTAGCGGACGAGCAGTACTTC. This codes for CASAPLADEQYF. This rearrangement joins TRBV5-4 to TRBJ2-7; the match to TRBD2 covers 7 bases. V shed 7 bases, J shed 5 bases, and the junction held 6 bases outside the gene matches. In germline, CDR1 is SGHNT, CDR2 YYREEE (reference sequence). The CDR3 runs to 12 residues.

The V gene is TRBV6-1, the J gene TRBJ1-5, with TRBD1 identical over 9 bases. V trimming: 4 bases; J trimming: 7 bases; junction bases outside the gene matches: 8. In germline, CDR1 is MNHNS, CDR2 SASEGT. The length of the CDR3 is 15 residues. This chain's CDR3 is CASSALWDRDQPQHF. In DNA, the CDR3 is TGTGCCAGCAGTGCTCTTTGGGACAGGGACCAGCCCCAGCATTTT.

To note about this clonotype: This may be a read error, as it is one base from a much larger clone. The CDR3 does not end in the conserved phenylalanine or tryptophan, so this is likely a read error. The rearrangement joins TRBV13 to TRBJ1-2; D not resolved. This CDR3 has 12 residues. The germline V gene encodes CDR1 PRHDT and CDR2 FYEKMQ (reference sequence). V was clipped by 5 bases and J by 2 bases, with 6 bases between them. The CDR3 DNA reads TGTGCCAGCAGCGGCGGGAACTATGGCTACACCCTC. Translation: CASSGGNYGYTL.

This clonotype occurred many times. The chain recombines TRBV5-1 with TRBJ1-1; TRBD1 matches 11 bases. Unmatched junction bases numbered 1, after V lost 2 bases and J lost 4 bases. The CDR3 loop spans 14 amino acids. CDR1 SGHRS and CDR2 YFSETQ come from the germline V gene. CDR3 residues: CASSLGTGGTEAFF. The CDR3 DNA reads TGCGCCAGCAGCTTAGGGACAGGGGGCACTGAAGCTTTCTTT.

Regarding this clonotype: A much larger clone lies one base from this, so it may be a read error. This CDR3 fails to terminate in the conserved phenylalanine or tryptophan, so it likely reflects a read error. The chain joins TRBV2 to TRBJ1-1, with D hard to call. This CDR3 has 13 residues. V was cut by 2 bases and J by 6 bases, with 10 bases left in between. The germline CDR1 and CDR2 sequences are SNHLY and FYNNEI. DNA of the CDR3: TGTGCCAGCAGTGAATCAGCAGCGGCTGAAGCTTTCCTT. This gives the protein CASSESAAAEAFL.

V usage is TRBV20-1 and J usage is TRBJ2-3, with D possibly matching TRBD1 (5 bases). Germline CDR1 is DFQATT and CDR2 is SNEGSKA (reference sequence). This CDR3 has 16 amino acids. The germline V and J ends were trimmed by 1 base and 1 base, with 15 bases remaining between them. This CDR3 is CSARGPDTGRTDTQYF. The CDR3 DNA follows: TGCAGTGCTAGAGGCCCAGACACAGGACGCACAGATACGCAGTATTTT.

The chain employs TRBV2 and TRBJ2-2; 7 bases line up with TRBD2. The germline V gene encodes CDR1 SNHLY and CDR2 FYNNEI. This CDR3 comprises 17 residues. V trimming: 2 bases; J trimming: 4 bases; junction bases outside the gene matches: 10. The chain's CDR3 is CASSELASGILTGELFF. The CDR3, as DNA: TGTGCCAGCAGTGAATTGGCTAGCGGTATCCTCACCGGGGAGCTGTTTTTT.

The chain uses TRBV24-1 and TRBJ2-1; D is unresolved. The germline V gene encodes CDR1 KGHDR and CDR2 SFDVKD. The V gene lost 5 bases and the J gene lost 4 bases, with 2 bases spanning the gap. The CDR3 contains 11 residues. The CDR3 loop reads CATSAYNEQFF. The CDR3, as DNA: TGTGCCACCAGTGCATACAATGAGCAGTTCTTC.

V and J are TRBV7-9 and TRBJ1-2; 12 bases are a match to TRBD1. From germline, CDR1 is SEHNR and CDR2 FQNEAQ (reference sequence). This CDR3 has 19 amino acids. After removal of 2 bases from V and 2 bases from J, the junction contained 12 bases not matched to a gene. CDR3 residues: CASSLLGQGAVGTNYGYTF. The CDR3 DNA sequence: TGTGCCAGCAGCTTACTGGGACAGGGGGCGGTGGGGACCAACTATGGCTACACCTTC.

This chain links TRBV7-2 with TRBJ1-4; no reliable D call. CDR1 is SGHTA, CDR2 FQGNSA, per germline. Trimming removed 6 bases at V and 7 bases at J, with 12 bases between. CDR3 length: 13 amino acids. The CDR3 reads CASSPSVFEKLFF. The CDR3 nucleotides read TGTGCCAGCAGTCCGTCCGTTTTTGAAAAACTGTTTTTT.

On this clonotype itself: Because the CDR3 is missing its conserved closing phenylalanine or tryptophan, this is likely a read error. V usage is TRBV27 and J usage is TRBJ1-6; 8 nucleotides agree with TRBD1. The length of the CDR3 is 14 residues. Germline CDR1 and CDR2: MNHEY and SMNVEV (reference sequence). CDR3 DNA: TGTGCCAGCAGTTTAGACAGGGGAAATTTACCCCTCCACCTT. Translated: CASSLDRGNLPLHL.

This clonotype was detected many times. The CDR3: CASSLGSGNQPQHF. The CDR3 nucleotides are TGTGCCAGCAGTTTGGGGTCAGGAAATCAGCCCCAGCATTTT. The chain links TRBV6-9 to TRBJ1-5; no definite D call. V was shortened by 4 bases and J by 4 bases, with 11 bases between the two germline ends. Germline V CDR1 and CDR2: MNHGY, SVAAGI. This CDR3 contains 14 residues.

CDR3 DNA: TGTGCCAGCAGTAGAGGGACAGGGGATAATTCACCCCTCCACTTT. Translation: CASSRGTGDNSPLHF. V usage is TRBV2 and J usage is TRBJ1-6, with 10 bases that match TRBD1. V trimming: 5 bases; J trimming: 5 bases; junction bases outside the gene matches: 3. CDR1 SNHLY and CDR2 FYNNEI come from the germline V gene. CDR3 size: 15 residues.

This clonotype was observed at least ten times. The genes are TRBV19 and TRBJ2-1, with D tentatively TRBD1 (6 bases). Germline loops: CDR1 LNHDA, CDR2 SQIVND (reference sequence). Trimming cost V 4 bases and J 0 bases, with 13 bases left between them. CDR3 length: 16 amino acids. CDR3 amino acids: CASSTELGGSYNEQFF. As DNA, the CDR3 is TGTGCCAGTAGTACGGAGCTAGGGGGCTCCTACAATGAGCAGTTCTTC.